Listed below are T cell receptor beta chains from one sample, sequenced in a study of cytomegalovirus exposure and HLA in healthy donors. Here immunoSEQ multiplex PCR was the method, and the copy in TCRdb shows in-frame clones only, minus some. Among fewer than 200,000 clones, 65% to 85% were seen once, and the ten largest hold about 4.3%. Sequenced input: PBMCs. The source of these receptors is a woman in her forties or fifties in good health and CMV-seropositive. CDR3s include the opening cysteine and the closing phenylalanine or tryptophan. A D gene is named only where the DNA matches it firmly. Part of the rows lack a size; the others show once, few, many or a class for expanded clones.

TRBV7-8	.	TRBD1	TRBJ1-1	CASSATGVGTEAFF	TGTGCCAGCAGCGCGACAGGGGTGGGCACTGAAGCTTTCTTT
TRBV5-1	.	.	TRBJ2-5	CASSTSDWRETQYF	TGCGCCAGCAGCACCTCGGACTGGAGGGAGACCCAGTACTTC
TRBV10-2	.	.	TRBJ1-1	CASSELQGRFEAFF	TGCGCCAGCAGTGAATTACAGGGAAGGTTTGAAGCTTTCTTT
TRBV7-9	few	.	TRBJ2-7	CASSQGTGHEQYF	TGTGCCAGCAGCCAGGGCACCGGGCACGAGCAGTACTTC
TRBV2	.	.	TRBJ1-6	CASNAGVGGPLHF	TGTGCCAGCAACGCAGGGGTCGGGGGGCCCCTCCACTTT
TRBV29-1	.	TRBD2	TRBJ2-1	CSVDEGSGGRNEQFF	TGCAGCGTTGATGAGGGTAGCGGGGGGCGGAATGAGCAGTTCTTC
TRBV11-3	few	TRBD2	TRBJ2-1	CASSPGTMSHSYNEQFF	TGTGCCAGCAGCCCTGGGACTATGAGTCACTCCTACAATGAGCAGTTCTTC
TRBV10-2	few	.	TRBJ2-7	CASSVGGSYEQYF	TGCGCCAGCAGTGTAGGGGGCTCCTACGAGCAGTACTTC
TRBV27	.	.	TRBJ2-7	CASSYLDYEQYF	TGTGCCAGCAGCTACTTAGACTACGAGCAGTACTTC
TRBV6-5	.	TRBD2	TRBJ2-7	CAITDVRGGAYEQYF	TGTGCCATTACAGACGTACGGGGGGGAGCCTACGAGCAGTACTTC
TRBV19	.	.	TRBJ2-7	CASSHPGDEQYF	TGTGCCAGTAGTCATCCAGGGGACGAGCAGTACTTC
TRBV9	once	.	TRBJ2-1	CASSVTLLGGNEQFF	TGTGCCAGCAGCGTCACCCTACTAGGAGGCAATGAGCAGTTCTTC
TRBV7-3	.	.	TRBJ2-5	CASSLNVPGTQYF	TGTGCCAGCAGCTTAAACGTCCCGGGAACCCAGTACTTC
TRBV4-2	.	TRBD1	TRBJ1-6	CASSLQRTGNSPLHF	TGTGCCAGCAGCCTTCAAAGGACAGGGAATTCACCCCTCCACTTT
TRBV28	.	TRBD1	TRBJ2-7	CASSSTGTGDEQYF	TGTGCCAGCAGTTCCACCGGGACAGGGGACGAGCAGTACTTC
TRBV2	.	TRBD2	TRBJ2-3	CASSEAGTRQLDTQYF	TGTGCCAGCAGTGAAGCAGGGACTAGGCAGCTGGATACGCAGTATTTT
TRBV4-3	.	.	TRBJ2-3	CASSQDRGDTQYF	TGCGCCAGCAGCCAAGATCGGGGAGATACGCAGTATTTT
TRBV7-9	.	TRBD1	TRBJ2-7	CSSSPRDRGYEQYF	TGTTCCAGCAGTCCGAGGGACAGGGGATACGAGCAGTACTTC
TRBV7-9	.	TRBD2	TRBJ2-7	CASSLDPGRGAYEQYF	TGTGCCAGCAGCTTAGATCCGGGGAGGGGAGCCTACGAGCAGTACTTC
TRBV30	.	TRBD1	TRBJ2-2	CAWRGTVNTGELFF	TGTGCCTGGAGGGGGACAGTTAACACCGGGGAGCTGTTTTTT
TRBV7-7	few	TRBD1	TRBJ2-5	CASSLVGTGNPEETQYF	TGTGCTAGCAGCTTAGTGGGGACAGGGAACCCCGAAGAGACCCAGTACTTC
TRBV5-1	.	.	TRBJ2-6	CASSLGSSGANVLTF	TGCGCCAGCAGCTTGGGCAGCTCTGGGGCCAACGTCCTGACTTTC
TRBV29-1	few	TRBD1	TRBJ1-5	CSVLDRNQPQHF	TGCAGCGTTCTGGACAGGAATCAGCCCCAGCATTTT
TRBV20-1	.	TRBD2	TRBJ2-1	CSAPGGGKQFF	TGCAGTGCTCCGGGGGGGGGAAAGCAGTTCTTC
TRBV6-6	.	TRBD1	TRBJ1-4	CASSYGQGSEKLFF	TGTGCCAGCAGTTACGGACAGGGGAGTGAAAAACTGTTTTTT
TRBV6-6	few	TRBD2	TRBJ2-3	CASSPYSGGATDTQYF	TGTGCCAGCAGTCCCTATAGCGGGGGGGCCACAGATACGCAGTATTTT
TRBV4-2	.	TRBD2	TRBJ2-1	CASSQDRSGGSNEQFF	TGTGCCAGCAGCCAAGATCGGTCGGGGGGGTCTAATGAGCAGTTCTTC
TRBV15	.	.	TRBJ1-1	CATSFRGTNKAFF	TGTGCCACCAGCTTCAGGGGAACTAACAAAGCTTTCTTT
TRBV29-1	few	.	TRBJ1-4	CSGYASNDKKLFF	TGCAGCGGGTACGCATCTAACGATAAAAAACTGTTTTTT
TRBV19	.	.	TRBJ1-5	CASSRVDDNQPQHF	TGTGCCAGTAGCCGAGTTGATGACAATCAGCCCCAGCATTTT